A selection of T cell receptor beta chains follows, all from one sample in a study of OX40 agonist ivuxolimab in advanced cancers. Generated by immunoSEQ multiplex PCR, the TCRdb table keeps only in-frame clones and is missing some. The sample includes around 60,000 clones, around 80% of them seen just once. The sample here was CD4+ or CD8+ T cells sorted from blood, taken in a trial of the OX40 agonist ivuxolimab. These TCRs come from an adult with an advanced solid tumor such as melanoma, head and neck, liver or kidney cancer. CDR3s include the opening cysteine and the closing phenylalanine or tryptophan. Each record gives: V gene, J gene, CDR3 protein.

V gene: TRBV9
J gene: TRBJ1-2
CDR3 protein: CASTKAGDRATYGYTF

V gene: TRBV6-1
J gene: TRBJ2-7
CDR3 protein: CASSERQGYEQYF

V gene: TRBV21-1
J gene: TRBJ2-4
CDR3 protein: CASSPPKVELAKNIQYF

V gene: TRBV18
J gene: TRBJ2-7
CDR3 protein: CASSPTSGGRYEQYF

V gene: TRBV7-9
J gene: TRBJ1-4
CDR3 protein: CASSLGDEKLFF

V gene: TRBV7-9
J gene: TRBJ2-5
CDR3 protein: CASSLGTGGWETQYF

V gene: TRBV11-2
J gene: TRBJ2-1
CDR3 protein: CASSSGTPLREQFF

V gene: TRBV19
J gene: TRBJ2-2
CDR3 protein: CASSRTSNTGELFF

V gene: TRBV5-1
J gene: TRBJ1-2
CDR3 protein: CASSLAVNYGYTF

V gene: TRBV19
J gene: TRBJ1-5
CDR3 protein: CASSIVDRGDQPQHF

V gene: TRBV2
J gene: TRBJ1-5
CDR3 protein: CASSPGTRYQPQHF

V gene: TRBV12-5
J gene: TRBJ1-1
CDR3 protein: CASGLVPNGRGGTEAFF

V gene: TRBV5-6
J gene: TRBJ2-5
CDR3 protein: CASSPRAMEETQYF

V gene: TRBV28
J gene: TRBJ1-5
CDR3 protein: CASSRLRKGNQPQHF

V gene: TRBV30
J gene: TRBJ1-1
CDR3 protein: CAWQGQGNTEAFF

V gene: TRBV7-2
J gene: TRBJ1-2
CDR3 protein: CASSIRGLGGYTF

V gene: TRBV30
J gene: TRBJ1-2
CDR3 protein: CAWWDRGRQNGYTF

V gene: TRBV19
J gene: TRBJ2-5
CDR3 protein: CASSIDPAGVETQYF

V gene: TRBV6-5
J gene: TRBJ1-1
CDR3 protein: CASRSTGGTEAFF

V gene: TRBV29-1
J gene: TRBJ1-1
CDR3 protein: CSVLPGVSTEAFF

V gene: TRBV7-2
J gene: TRBJ1-1
CDR3 protein: CASSSNRAGEAFF

V gene: TRBV11-3
J gene: TRBJ1-2
CDR3 protein: CASSPDRNYGYTF

V gene: TRBV30
J gene: TRBJ1-5
CDR3 protein: CAWTGTGSNQPQHF

V gene: TRBV7-2
J gene: TRBJ2-2
CDR3 protein: CASSPAPQGNTGELFF

V gene: TRBV19
J gene: TRBJ2-5
CDR3 protein: CASMSGSMVETQYF

V gene: TRBV5-6
J gene: TRBJ2-1
CDR3 protein: CASSSTLGGEQFF

V gene: TRBV12-5
J gene: TRBJ2-1
CDR3 protein: CASGLVRLFGAGGTTYNEQFF

V gene: TRBV29-1
J gene: TRBJ1-5
CDR3 protein: CSVQTANQPQHF

V gene: TRBV21-1
J gene: TRBJ1-2
CDR3 protein: CASSNQGATF

V gene: TRBV27
J gene: TRBJ2-3
CDR3 protein: CASSLDRGTDTQYF

V gene: TRBV5-6
J gene: TRBJ2-3
CDR3 protein: CASSPGGGSTDTQYF

V gene: TRBV6-1
J gene: TRBJ2-1
CDR3 protein: CASSEQFSYNEQFF

V gene: TRBV7-2
J gene: TRBJ1-2
CDR3 protein: CASSLGPGLQGALDYGYTF

V gene: TRBV4-1
J gene: TRBJ1-2
CDR3 protein: CASSQAGQIYGYTF

V gene: TRBV27
J gene: TRBJ2-1
CDR3 protein: CASTKTGTSGRGEQFF

V gene: TRBV2
J gene: TRBJ2-1
CDR3 protein: CASSLLVGSYNEQFF

V gene: TRBV9
J gene: TRBJ2-5
CDR3 protein: CASSAGGETQYF